This T cell receptor beta chain came from a study of T cells in Graves' hyperthyroidism and ophthalmopathy. Using RNA transcripts as the source, TCR beta CDR3 regions were amplified. Primed by the HTBI set, a first-round RT-PCR was run on the TCR CDR3. TCRdb ran MiXCR on the multiplex PCR reads and lists one entry per CDR3 protein. The data show more than 300,000 distinct CDR3 sequences, more than 11% seen once. The CDR3 runs 20 residues. CDR1 SGHAT and CDR2 FQDESV come from the germline V gene (reference sequence). With 2 bases clipped from V and 5 bases from J, the junction kept 14 bases outside the gene matches.

The TCR was taken from a woman in her twenties or thirties with Graves' hyperthyroidism. The material sequenced was blood. The chain carries TRBV11-1 and TRBJ2-5; TRBD2 agrees at 16 bases. CDR3 amino acids: CASSLMDTGTSGRARETQYF. The CDR3 nucleotides read TGTGCCAGCAGCTTAATGGATACCGGGACTAGCGGGAGGGCGCGGGAGACCCAGTACTTC.